This T cell receptor (beta chain) was documented in a study of control samples from healthy donors and cancer patients. TCRdb's copy holds only in-frame clones and misses some; the assay was immunoSEQ multiplex PCR. The sample carries fewer than 95,000 clones, approximately 86% recorded once. This clonotype originated in a woman in her forties or fifties in good health. The sequenced material came from blood.

The CDR3 region is CASSQDGRGGMDTQYF. CDR3 DNA sequence: TGCGCCAGCAGCCAAGACGGACGGGGGGGCATGGATACGCAGTATTTT. The chain links TRBV4-3 to TRBJ2-3; 8 bases match TRBD2. The CDR3 length is 16 residues. V was pared by 0 bases and J by 6 bases, with 8 bases of the junction left unmatched. The germline V gene encodes CDR1 LGHNA and CDR2 YSLEER.